The clone carrying this TCR beta chain was counted many times. TCRdb itself ran the 5' RACE reads through MiXCR, one entry per CDR3 protein. The repertoire holds about 53,000 distinct CDR3 sequences, with roughly 15% as singletons. The entry originates in a study of T cells of healthy individuals. In germline, CDR1 is MNHNY, CDR2 SVGAGI (reference sequence). CDR3 length: 14 amino acids. Trimming left V 4 bases short and J 2 bases short, with 10 bases between. The chain uses TRBV6-6 and TRBJ2-3, with D possibly being TRBD2 (6 bases). The TCR was taken from a human donor in good health. In DNA form, the CDR3 reads TGTGCCAGCAGTTGGCGGGACCTCACAGATACGCAGTATTTT. Translated: CASSWRDLTDTQYF.